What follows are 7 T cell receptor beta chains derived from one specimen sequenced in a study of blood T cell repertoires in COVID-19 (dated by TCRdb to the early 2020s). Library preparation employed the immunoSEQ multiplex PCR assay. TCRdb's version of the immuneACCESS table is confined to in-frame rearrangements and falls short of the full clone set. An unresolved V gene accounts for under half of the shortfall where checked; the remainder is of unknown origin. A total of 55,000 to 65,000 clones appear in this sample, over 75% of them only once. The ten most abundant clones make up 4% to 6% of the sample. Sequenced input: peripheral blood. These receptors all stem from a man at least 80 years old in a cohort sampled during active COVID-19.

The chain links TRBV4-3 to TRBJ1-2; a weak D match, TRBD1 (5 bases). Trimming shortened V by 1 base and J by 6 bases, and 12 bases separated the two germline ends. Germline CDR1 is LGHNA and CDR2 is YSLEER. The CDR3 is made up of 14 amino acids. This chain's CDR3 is CASSQADRLNGYTF. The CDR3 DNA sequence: TGCGCCAGCAGCCAAGCTGACAGATTAAATGGCTACACCTTC.

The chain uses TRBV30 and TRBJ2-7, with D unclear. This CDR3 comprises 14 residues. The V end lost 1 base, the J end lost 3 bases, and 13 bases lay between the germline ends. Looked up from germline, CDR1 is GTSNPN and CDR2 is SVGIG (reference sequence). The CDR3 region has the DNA TGTGCCTGGAGTGCCAACCTACGGTTCTACGAGCAGTACTTC. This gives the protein CAWSANLRFYEQYF.

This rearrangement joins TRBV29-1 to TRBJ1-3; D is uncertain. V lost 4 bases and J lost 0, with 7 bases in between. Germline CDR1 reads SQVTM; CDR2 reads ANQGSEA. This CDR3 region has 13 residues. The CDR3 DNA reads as TGCAGCGTTGGCGGCAGCTCTGGAAACACCATATATTTT. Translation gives CSVGGSSGNTIYF.

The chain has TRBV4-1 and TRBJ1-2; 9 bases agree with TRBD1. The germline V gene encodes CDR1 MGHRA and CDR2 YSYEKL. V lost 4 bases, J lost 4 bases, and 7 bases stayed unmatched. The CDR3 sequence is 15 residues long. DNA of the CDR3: TGCGCCAGCAGCCTCTCGGGACAGGGCTTCTATGGCTACACCTTC. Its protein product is CASSLSGQGFYGYTF.

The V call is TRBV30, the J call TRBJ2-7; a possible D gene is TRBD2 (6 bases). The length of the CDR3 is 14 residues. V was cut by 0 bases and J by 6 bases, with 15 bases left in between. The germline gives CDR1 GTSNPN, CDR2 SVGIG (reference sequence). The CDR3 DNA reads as TGTGCCTGGAGTGTATCCCGGACTAATCCCGAGCAGTACTTC. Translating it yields CAWSVSRTNPEQYF.

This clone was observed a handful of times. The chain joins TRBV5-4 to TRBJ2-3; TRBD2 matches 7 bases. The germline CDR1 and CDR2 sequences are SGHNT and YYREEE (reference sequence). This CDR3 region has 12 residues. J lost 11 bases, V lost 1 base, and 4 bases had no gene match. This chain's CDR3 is CASSLRTSRQYF. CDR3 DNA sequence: TGTGCCAGCAGCTTGCGGACTAGTAGGCAGTATTTT.

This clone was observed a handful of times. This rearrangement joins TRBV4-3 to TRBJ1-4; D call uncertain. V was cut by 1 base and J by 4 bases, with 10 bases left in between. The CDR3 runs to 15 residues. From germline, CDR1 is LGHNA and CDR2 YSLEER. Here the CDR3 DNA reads TGCGCCAGCAGCCAAGTTCACCGGGGTAATGAAAAACTGTTTTTT. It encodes CASSQVHRGNEKLFF.